These T cell receptor beta chains were read from a single sample in a study of early T cells in non-severe SARS-CoV-2 infection. TCRdb called the 5' RACE reads again in MiXCR, with one record for every CDR3 protein. Here the sample spans 75,000 to 100,000 distinct CDR3 sequences, around 14% being singletons. The specimen sequenced was whole blood. Every receptor here comes from an adult who was a healthcare worker with PCR-confirmed SARS-CoV-2 infection or an uninfected control (not recorded which). The CDR3 runs from the conserved cysteine through the conserved F or W. A D gene is named only where the DNA matches it firmly. Part of the rows lack a size; the others show once, few, many or a class for expanded clones.

TRBV28	TRBJ2-3	NA	NA	CASSTRRDTQYF	TGTGCCAGCAGTACCCGAAGGGATACGCAGTATTTT
TRBV5-1	TRBJ2-2	NA	NA	CASSSRAAGELFF	TGCGCCAGCAGCTCACGGGCGGCCGGGGAGCTGTTTTTT
TRBV5-1	TRBJ2-5	TRBD2	NA	CASRTSGVQETQYF	TGCGCCAGCAGGACTAGCGGGGTCCAAGAGACCCAGTACTTC
TRBV6-6	TRBJ1-2	NA	many	CASSYVVHYGYTF	TGTGCCAGCAGTTACGTGGTTCACTATGGCTACACCTTC
TRBV20-1	TRBJ1-1	NA	few	CSASMRNGEAFF	TGCAGTGCTAGTATGAGGAATGGTGAAGCTTTCTTT
TRBV6-5	TRBJ1-1	TRBD1	few	CASSRQGIEAFF	TGTGCCAGCAGCCGACAGGGAATTGAAGCTTTCTTT
TRBV20-1	TRBJ1-3	NA	few	CSAQHSSGNTIYF	TGCAGTGCTCAACACAGCTCTGGAAACACCATATATTTT
TRBV2	TRBJ1-1	TRBD1	NA	CASRTGGAGTEAFF	TGTGCCAGCAGGACAGGGGGCGCCGGCACTGAAGCTTTCTTT
TRBV5-1	TRBJ1-1	TRBD1	NA	CASSSIDRGTEAFF	TGCGCCAGCAGCTCCATTGACAGGGGGACTGAAGCTTTCTTT
TRBV9	TRBJ2-7	NA	few	CASSGNQGWGHEQYF	TGTGCCAGCAGCGGTAACCAGGGATGGGGCCACGAACAGTACTTC
TRBV4-1	TRBJ2-2	NA	few	CASSQTELNTGELFF	TGCGCCAGCAGCCAAACGGAGCTCAACACCGGGGAGCTGTTTTTT
TRBV9	TRBJ2-2	NA	few	CASSPSGVPGELFF	TGTGCCAGCAGCCCCAGTGGGGTTCCCGGGGAGCTGTTTTTT
TRBV5-1	TRBJ2-5	NA	NA	CASSPLGVEETQYF	TGCGCCAGCAGTCCTCTCGGAGTTGAAGAGACCCAGTACTTC
TRBV2	TRBJ2-5	TRBD2	few	CASSGRTSGGGPQETQYF	TGTGCCAGCAGTGGCCGGACTAGCGGGGGGGGACCACAAGAGACCCAGTACTTC
TRBV9	TRBJ2-3	TRBD2	NA	CASSVAGGANIDTQYF	TGTGCCAGCAGCGTAGCGGGGGGTGCAAATATAGATACGCAGTATTTT
TRBV4-2	TRBJ1-3	TRBD1	NA	CASSQDGQVRDTIYF	TGTGCCAGCAGCCAAGATGGACAGGTCCGGGACACCATATATTTT
TRBV6-6	TRBJ1-5	NA	many	CASSFVGGNQPQHF	TGTGCCAGCAGTTTTGTGGGAGGCAATCAGCCCCAGCATTTT
TRBV12-3/TRBV12-4	TRBJ2-1	TRBD2	few	CASTAGETGGPFF	TGTGCCAGCACCGCGGGAGAGACGGGGGGGCCGTTCTTC
TRBV7-2	TRBJ2-5	TRBD1	few	CASSSRTGVETQYF	TGTGCCAGCAGCTCGAGGACAGGGGTAGAGACCCAGTACTTC
TRBV6-5	TRBJ2-1	TRBD1	NA	CASKNQGQTYNEQFF	TGTGCCAGCAAAAACCAGGGACAGACCTACAATGAGCAGTTCTTC
TRBV6-5	TRBJ2-6	TRBD1	few	CASSFHRGFGANVLTF	TGTGCCAGCAGTTTCCACAGGGGGTTTGGGGCCAACGTCCTGACTTTC
TRBV15	TRBJ1-3	TRBD1	few	CATSWDRVPGNTIYF	TGTGCCACCAGCTGGGACAGGGTCCCTGGAAACACCATATATTTT
TRBV7-3	TRBJ2-1	NA	NA	CASSPTGQGEQFF	TGTGCCAGCAGCCCCACAGGGCAGGGTGAGCAGTTCTTC
TRBV6-2/TRBV6-3	TRBJ1-6	NA	many	CASSYATRNSPLHF	TGTGCCAGCAGTTACGCGACTAGAAATTCACCCCTCCACTTT
TRBV20-1	TRBJ1-1	NA	few	CSARGGAEAFF	TGCAGTGCCCGCGGGGGGGCAGAAGCTTTCTTT
TRBV29-1	TRBJ1-1	NA	NA	CSGGGRGTEAFF	TGCAGCGGGGGAGGCAGAGGCACTGAAGCTTTCTTT
TRBV3-1	TRBJ2-7	NA	NA	CASSQDWHEQYF	TGTGCCAGCAGCCAAGATTGGCACGAGCAGTACTTC
TRBV2	TRBJ2-5	TRBD2	NA	CASSESGGTLPGETQYF	TGTGCCAGCAGTGAAAGCGGGGGGACCTTACCAGGAGAGACCCAGTACTTC
TRBV25-1	TRBJ1-1	NA	NA	CASSEGPGTLNTEAFF	TGTGCCAGCAGTGAAGGGCCAGGGACTTTGAACACTGAAGCTTTCTTT
TRBV7-9	TRBJ2-3	TRBD2	few	CASSLDWTSGGEQDTQYF	TGTGCCAGCAGCTTAGATTGGACTAGCGGGGGGGAGCAAGATACGCAGTATTTT
TRBV6-5	TRBJ2-1	NA	NA	CASSLSTVYNEQFF	TGTGCCAGCAGTCTGTCGACCGTATACAATGAGCAGTTCTTC
TRBV18	TRBJ2-7	TRBD2	NA	CASSSGLAGASSYEQYF	TGTGCCAGCTCATCGGGACTAGCGGGGGCGAGCTCCTACGAGCAGTACTTC
TRBV30	TRBJ2-1	TRBD2	NA	CAWSVVRGGRSEQFF	TGTGCCTGGAGTGTAGTCCGGGGGGGCCGGTCTGAGCAGTTCTTC
TRBV7-3	TRBJ1-1	NA	few	CASTQSGAGSEAFF	TGTGCCAGCACCCAGAGCGGGGCAGGCAGTGAAGCTTTCTTT
TRBV9	TRBJ1-2	NA	NA	CASSPAGTDYGYTF	TGTGCCAGCAGCCCGGCGGGGACGGACTATGGCTACACCTTC